This paragraph reports one T cell receptor beta chain. This entry comes from a study of shared clonotypes between healthy human individuals. Only in-frame clones appear in the TCRdb table, and some are missing; sequencing was by immunoSEQ multiplex PCR. The sample records fewer than 400,000 clones, 74% being singletons. Trimming removed 0 bases from V and 8 bases from J, with 8 bases in between. The CDR3 has 12 residues. Germline lookup yields CDR1 SGHDT and CDR2 YYEEEE. The TCR comes from a man aged 25-40 years in good health. Sequenced input: memory CD4+ T cells sorted from blood. The subset here: CD45RA-negative fraction. The chain uses TRBV5-6 and TRBJ1-2; no definite D call. The CDR3 reads CASSLEAEGYTF. The CDR3 DNA reads as TGTGCCAGCAGCTTGGAGGCAGAAGGCTACACCTTC.